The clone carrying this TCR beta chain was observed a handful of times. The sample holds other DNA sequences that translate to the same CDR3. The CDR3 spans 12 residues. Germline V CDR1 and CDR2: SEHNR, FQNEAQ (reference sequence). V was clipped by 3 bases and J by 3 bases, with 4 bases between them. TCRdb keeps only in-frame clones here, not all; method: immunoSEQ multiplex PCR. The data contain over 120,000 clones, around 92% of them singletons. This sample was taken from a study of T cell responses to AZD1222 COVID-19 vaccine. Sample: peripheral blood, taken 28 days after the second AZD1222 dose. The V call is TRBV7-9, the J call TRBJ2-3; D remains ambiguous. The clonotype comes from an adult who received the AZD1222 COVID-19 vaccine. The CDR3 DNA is TGTGCCAGCAGCTTGAGTACAGATACGCAGTATTTT. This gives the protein CASSLSTDTQYF.